Presented here are 8 T cell receptor beta chains from one specimen sequenced in a study of vaccination effects on CD4 cells after COVID-19 (dated by TCRdb to between 2021 and 2023). No antigen has been identified for these receptors. After around 11 days of culture, CD4+ T cells were isolated with the EasySep CD4+ T cell isolation kit. The library was produced with the immunoSEQ multiplex PCR assay. Held by TCRdb, this immuneACCESS table contains in-frame sequences only and omits some clones. Under half of the omission traces to an unresolved V gene where checked; the cause of the rest is unknown. Present in this sample are more than 45,000 clones, about 80% of which were seen just once. Under 3.5% of the sample is held by the ten biggest clonotypes. Source: CD4+ T cells from PBMCs cultured without peptide, taken before COVID-19 vaccination. The receptors come from a human donor who received a COVID-19 vaccine.

This clone was recorded only once. The gene calls are TRBV7-8 and TRBJ2-2; D gene uncertain. Germline CDR1 is SGHVS and CDR2 is FQNEAQ. The CDR3 is 14 amino acids. Deletions cut 2 bases from V and 7 bases from J, with 11 bases between. The CDR3 loop is CASSLTSAIGELFF. For the CDR3, the DNA is TGTGCCAGCAGCTTAACGTCGGCCATCGGGGAGCTGTTTTTT.

This chain joins TRBV7-2 and TRBJ1-3; no clear D gene. V lost 4 bases to trimming and J lost 0 bases, with 13 bases between them. The germline V gene has CDR1 SGHTA and CDR2 FQGNSA. The CDR3 contains 16 residues. CDR3 in DNA: TGTGCCAGCAGCTCATTTCAACCGGACTCTGGAAACACCATATATTTT. Residues: CASSSFQPDSGNTIYF.

The chain links TRBV5-8 to TRBJ1-4; no reliable D call. The length of the CDR3 is 15 residues. Germline V gene data show CDR1 as SGHTS and CDR2 as YDEGEE. With 4 bases removed from V and 5 bases from J, the gap between germline ends came to 15 bases. CDR3 sequence: CASSRTGLGNEKLFF. The CDR3 DNA reads TGTGCCAGCAGCCGAACGGGCCTAGGAAATGAAAAACTGTTTTTT.

This clone was seen more than once but under ten times. This chain links TRBV18 with TRBJ2-2; D gene unclear. The germline V and J ends were trimmed by 2 bases and 1 base, with 5 bases remaining between them. The CDR3 has 14 amino acids. The germline CDR1 and CDR2 sequences are KGHSH and LQKENI. The DNA of the CDR3 is TGTGCCAGCTCACCAACAGTGAACACCGGGGAGCTGTTTTTT. Its translation: CASSPTVNTGELFF.

This clone occurred a few times. The chain combines TRBV7-7 with TRBJ2-2, with 8 bases aligning to TRBD2. The germline V gene has CDR1 SSHAT and CDR2 FNYEAQ (reference sequence). The CDR3 consists of 14 residues. The CDR3, as DNA: TGTGCTGTATCGGGGGGGGCCTTCATCGGGGAGCTGTTTTTT. Translating gives CAVSGGAFIGELFF.

This chain uses TRBV7-9 with TRBJ2-5; possible D gene TRBD2, 5 bases. The V gene lost 2 bases and the J gene lost 4 bases, with 17 bases spanning the gap. Germline assignment: CDR1 SEHNR and CDR2 FQNEAQ (reference sequence). The CDR3 spans 16 residues. The CDR3 DNA is TGTGCCAGCAGCTTATCAGGACGGGGTAGTGGAGAGACCCAGTACTTC. This translates into CASSLSGRGSGETQYF. Combining the CDR3 with reference TRBV7-9 and TRBJ2-5 gives the whole variable domain DTGVSQNPRHKITKRGQNVTFRCDPISEHNRLYWYRQTLGQGPEFLTYFQNEAQLEKSRLLSDRFSAERPKGSFSTLEIQRTEQGDSAMYLCASSLSGRGSGETQYFGPGTRLLVL.

CDR3 bases: TGTGCCAGTAGCCCATTACAGGGACTCACAGATACGCAGTATTTT. This encodes CASSPLQGLTDTQYF. The chain links TRBV19 to TRBJ2-3; tentatively, D is TRBD1 or TRBD2 (6 bases each). The CDR3 runs to 15 residues. Germline values: CDR1 LNHDA, CDR2 SQIVND (reference sequence). Trimming removed 6 bases from V and 2 bases from J, with 15 bases in between.

This chain links TRBV4-1 with TRBJ1-5; 7 bases map to TRBD1. Germline V lookup: CDR1 MGHRA, CDR2 YSYEKL. Germline trimming cut 3 bases from V and 9 bases from J; bases unmatched to any gene: 8. The CDR3 runs to 14 residues. CDR3 amino acids: CASSQATGMGPQHF. For the CDR3, the DNA is TGCGCCAGCAGCCAGGCGACAGGGATGGGGCCCCAGCATTTT.